The clone carrying this T cell receptor beta chain was counted a few times. Its antigen is not known. The authors used template switching to add a universal primer site and gave cDNA unique molecular identifiers. TCRdb redid the calling of the 5' RACE reads with MiXCR, one entry per CDR3 protein. The sample consists of approximately 240,000 distinct CDR3 sequences, around an eighth of them appearing once. This entry belongs to a study of identical twins. Trimming removed 6 bases from V and 7 bases from J; junction bases left unmatched: 5. The CDR3 totals 14 residues. Germline V gene data show CDR1 as SGHTA and CDR2 as FQGNSA. Findings and caveats of the study: Sharing of beta out-of-frame sequences by twins showed a weaker excess. With monozygotic twins, out-of-frame TCR alpha sharing exceeded what models estimated.

This clonotype originated in a woman younger than 35 in good health. The rearrangement uses TRBV7-2 and TRBJ1-6, with 8 bases fitting TRBD1. Material: memory (CD45RO+) T cells sorted from blood. The CDR3 loop is CASRRTGLNSPLHF. CDR3 nucleotides: TGTGCCAGCAGGCGGACAGGGTTGAATTCACCCCTCCACTTT.